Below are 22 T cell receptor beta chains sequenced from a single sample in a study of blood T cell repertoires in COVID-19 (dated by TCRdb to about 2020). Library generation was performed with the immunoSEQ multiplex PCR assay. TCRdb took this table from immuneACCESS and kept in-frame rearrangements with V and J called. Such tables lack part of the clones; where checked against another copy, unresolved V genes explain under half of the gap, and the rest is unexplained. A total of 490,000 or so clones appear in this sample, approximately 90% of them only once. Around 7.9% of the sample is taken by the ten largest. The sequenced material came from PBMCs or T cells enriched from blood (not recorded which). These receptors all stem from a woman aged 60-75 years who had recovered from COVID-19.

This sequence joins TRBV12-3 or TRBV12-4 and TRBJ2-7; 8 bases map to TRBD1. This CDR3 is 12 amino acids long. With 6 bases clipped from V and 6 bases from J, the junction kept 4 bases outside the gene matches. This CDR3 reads CASSRTGREQYV. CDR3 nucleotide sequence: TGTGCCAGCAGCCGGACAGGGCGCGAGCAGTACGTC.

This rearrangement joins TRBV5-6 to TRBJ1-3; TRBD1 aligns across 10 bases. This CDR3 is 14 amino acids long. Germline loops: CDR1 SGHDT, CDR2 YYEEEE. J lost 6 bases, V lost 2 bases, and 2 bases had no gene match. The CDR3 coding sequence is TGTGCCAGCAGCTTCGGGACAGGGGTAAACACCATATATTTT. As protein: CASSFGTGVNTIYF.

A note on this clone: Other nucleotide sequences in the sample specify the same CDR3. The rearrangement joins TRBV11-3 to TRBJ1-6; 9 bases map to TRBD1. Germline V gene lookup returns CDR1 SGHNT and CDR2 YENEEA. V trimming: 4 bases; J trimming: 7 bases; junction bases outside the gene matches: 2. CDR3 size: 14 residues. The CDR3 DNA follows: TGTGCCAGCAGCTCAGACAGGGGGAATTCACCCCTCCACTTT. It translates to CASSSDRGNSPLHF.

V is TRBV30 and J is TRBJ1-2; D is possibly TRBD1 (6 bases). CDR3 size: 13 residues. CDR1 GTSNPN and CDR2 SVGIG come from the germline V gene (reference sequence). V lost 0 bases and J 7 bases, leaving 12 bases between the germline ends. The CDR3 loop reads CAWSVLTGSGYTF. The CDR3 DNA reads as TGTGCCTGGAGTGTGCTTACAGGGAGTGGCTACACCTTC.

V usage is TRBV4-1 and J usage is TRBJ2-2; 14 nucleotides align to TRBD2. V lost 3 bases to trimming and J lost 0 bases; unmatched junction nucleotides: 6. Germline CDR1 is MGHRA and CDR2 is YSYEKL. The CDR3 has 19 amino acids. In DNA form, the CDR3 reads TGCGCCAGCAGCCAGTACGGACTAGCGGGGGGACCGAACACCGGGGAGCTGTTTTTT. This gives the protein CASSQYGLAGGPNTGELFF.

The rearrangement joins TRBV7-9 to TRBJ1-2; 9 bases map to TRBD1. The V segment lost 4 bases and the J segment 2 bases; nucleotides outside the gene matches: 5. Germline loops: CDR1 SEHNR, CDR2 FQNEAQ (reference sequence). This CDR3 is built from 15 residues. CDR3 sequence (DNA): TGTGCCAGCAGCTCCCAAGACAGGGGGAACTATGGCTACACCTTC. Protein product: CASSSQDRGNYGYTF.

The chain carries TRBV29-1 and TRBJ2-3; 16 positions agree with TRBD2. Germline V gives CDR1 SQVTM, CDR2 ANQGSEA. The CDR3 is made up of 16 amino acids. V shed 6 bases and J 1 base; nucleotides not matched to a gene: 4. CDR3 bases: TGCAGCGTAGGGACTAGCGGGGGGGCCGGCACAGATACGCAGTATTTT. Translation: CSVGTSGGAGTDTQYF.

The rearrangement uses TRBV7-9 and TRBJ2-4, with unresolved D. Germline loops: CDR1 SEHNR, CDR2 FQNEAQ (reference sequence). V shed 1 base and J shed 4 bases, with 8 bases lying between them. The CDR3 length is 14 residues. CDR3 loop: CASSLEQLKNIQYF. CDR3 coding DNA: TGTGCCAGCAGCTTAGAACAGCTGAAAAACATTCAGTACTTC.

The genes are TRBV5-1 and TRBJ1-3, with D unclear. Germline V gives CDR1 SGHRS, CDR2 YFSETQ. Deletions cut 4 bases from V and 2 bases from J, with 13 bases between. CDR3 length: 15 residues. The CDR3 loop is CASSGDTNPGNTIYF. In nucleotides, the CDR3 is TGCGCCAGCAGCGGCGACACAAACCCTGGAAACACCATATATTTT.

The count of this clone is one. The CDR3 DNA reads TGCGCCAGCAGCTTGGCACAGGGAAGCTACGAGCAGTACTTC. Its translation is CASSLAQGSYEQYF. V usage is TRBV5-1 and J usage is TRBJ2-7; a weak D match, TRBD1 (6 bases). The V end lost 0 bases, the J end lost 3 bases, and 10 bases lay between the germline ends. This CDR3 has 14 residues. Germline V gene sequence: CDR1 SGHRS, CDR2 YFSETQ. The full variable domain, rest sourced from reference TRBV5-1 and TRBJ2-7, is KAGVTQTPRYLIKTRGQQVTLSCSPISGHRSVSWYQQTPGQGLQFLFEYFSETQRNKGNFPGRFSGRQFSNSRSEMNVSTLELGDSALYLCASSLAQGSYEQYFGPGTRLTVT.

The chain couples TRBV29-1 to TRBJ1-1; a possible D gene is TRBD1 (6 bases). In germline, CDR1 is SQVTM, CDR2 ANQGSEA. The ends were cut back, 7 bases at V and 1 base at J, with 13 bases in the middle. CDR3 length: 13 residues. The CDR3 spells CSAREGGNTEAFF. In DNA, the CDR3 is TGCAGCGCCCGGGAGGGGGGGAACACTGAAGCTTTCTTT.

As DNA, the CDR3 is TGTGCCACCAGCAGAGATGTGGGAGGGGATGGCGAGCAGTACTTC. It translates to CATSRDVGGDGEQYF. The chain joins TRBV15 to TRBJ2-7; 7 bases agree with TRBD2. CDR1 is LNHNV and CDR2 is YYDKDF in the germline V gene (reference sequence). V lost 0 bases, J lost 6 bases, and 8 bases stayed unmatched. The length of the CDR3 is 15 residues.

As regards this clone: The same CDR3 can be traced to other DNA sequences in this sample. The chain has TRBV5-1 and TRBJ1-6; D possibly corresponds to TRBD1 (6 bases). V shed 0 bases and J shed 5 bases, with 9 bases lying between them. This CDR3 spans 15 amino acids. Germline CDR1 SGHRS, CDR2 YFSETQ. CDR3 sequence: CASSLGQGNNSPLHF. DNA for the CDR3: TGCGCCAGCAGCTTGGGTCAGGGGAATAATTCACCCCTCCACTTT.

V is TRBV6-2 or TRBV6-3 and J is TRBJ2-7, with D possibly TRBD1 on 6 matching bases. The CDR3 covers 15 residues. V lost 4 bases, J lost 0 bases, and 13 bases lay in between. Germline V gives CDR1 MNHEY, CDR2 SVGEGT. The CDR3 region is CASSSPTGYSYEQYV. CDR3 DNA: TGTGCCAGCAGTTCCCCGACAGGCTACTCCTACGAGCAGTACGTC.

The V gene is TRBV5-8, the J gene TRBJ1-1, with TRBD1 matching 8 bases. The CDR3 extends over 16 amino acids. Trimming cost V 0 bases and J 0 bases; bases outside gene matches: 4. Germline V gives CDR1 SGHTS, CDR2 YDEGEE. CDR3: CASSLVPGGLNTEAFF. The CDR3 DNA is TGTGCCAGCAGCTTGGTTCCAGGGGGCCTGAACACTGAAGCTTTCTTT.

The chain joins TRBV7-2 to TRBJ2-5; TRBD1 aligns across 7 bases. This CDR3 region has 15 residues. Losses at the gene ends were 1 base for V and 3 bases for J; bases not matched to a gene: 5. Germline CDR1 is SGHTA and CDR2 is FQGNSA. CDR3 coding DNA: TGTGCCAGCAGCTTAGAGGGGGCAGCGGAAGAGACCCAGTACTTC. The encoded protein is CASSLEGAAEETQYF.

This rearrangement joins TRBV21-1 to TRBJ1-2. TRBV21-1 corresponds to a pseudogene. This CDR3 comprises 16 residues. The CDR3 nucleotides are TGTGCCAGCAGCAAAGCGCGAGGCACGCCTTCCTATGGCTACACCTTC. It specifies CASSKARGTPSYGYTF.

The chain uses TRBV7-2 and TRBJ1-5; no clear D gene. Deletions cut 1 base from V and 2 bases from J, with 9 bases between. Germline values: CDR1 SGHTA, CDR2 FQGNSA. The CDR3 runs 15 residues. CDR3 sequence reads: CASSLVPAGNQPQHF. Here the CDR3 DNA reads TGTGCCAGCAGCTTAGTCCCGGCGGGCAATCAGCCCCAGCATTTT. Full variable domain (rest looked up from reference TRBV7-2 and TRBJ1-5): GAGVSQSPSNKVTEKGKDVELRCDPISGHTALYWYRQSLGQGLEFLIYFQGNSAPDKSGLPSDRFSAERTGGSVSTLTIQRTQQEDSAVYLCASSLVPAGNQPQHFGDGTRLSIL.

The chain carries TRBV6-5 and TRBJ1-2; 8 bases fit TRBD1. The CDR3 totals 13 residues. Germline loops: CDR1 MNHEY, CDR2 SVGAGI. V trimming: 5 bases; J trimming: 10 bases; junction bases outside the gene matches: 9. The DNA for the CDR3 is TGTGCCAGCAGTCGAATGACAGGGGACCCCTACACCTTC. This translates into CASSRMTGDPYTF.

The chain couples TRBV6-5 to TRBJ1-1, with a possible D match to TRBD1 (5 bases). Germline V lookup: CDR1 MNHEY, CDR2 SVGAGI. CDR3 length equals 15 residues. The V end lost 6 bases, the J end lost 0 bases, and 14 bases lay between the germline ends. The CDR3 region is CASSRGVNLNTEAFF. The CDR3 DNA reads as TGTGCCAGCAGCCGGGGGGTCAACCTGAACACTGAAGCTTTCTTT.

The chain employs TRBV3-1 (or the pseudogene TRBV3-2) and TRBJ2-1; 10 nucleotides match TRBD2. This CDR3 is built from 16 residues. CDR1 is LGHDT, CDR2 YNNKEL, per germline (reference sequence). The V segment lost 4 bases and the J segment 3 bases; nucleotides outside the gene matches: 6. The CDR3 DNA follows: TGTGCCAGCAGCCGCCTTCTAGCGGGGGACTACAATGAGCAGTTCTTC. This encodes CASSRLLAGDYNEQFF.

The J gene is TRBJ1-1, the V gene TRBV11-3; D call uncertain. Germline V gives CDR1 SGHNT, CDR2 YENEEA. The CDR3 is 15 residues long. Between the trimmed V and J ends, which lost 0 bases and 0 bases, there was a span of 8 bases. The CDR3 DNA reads TGTGCCAGCAGCTTAGAGGGCACGGTGAACACTGAAGCTTTCTTT. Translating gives CASSLEGTVNTEAFF.